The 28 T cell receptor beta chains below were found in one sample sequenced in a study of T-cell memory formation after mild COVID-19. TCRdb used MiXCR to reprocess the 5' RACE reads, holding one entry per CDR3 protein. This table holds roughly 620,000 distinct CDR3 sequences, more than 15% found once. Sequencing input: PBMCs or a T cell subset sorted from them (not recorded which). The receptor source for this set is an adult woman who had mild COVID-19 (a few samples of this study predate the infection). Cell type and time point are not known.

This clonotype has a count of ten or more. CDR3 sequence: CSAREGRNSPLHF. DNA for the CDR3: TGCAGTGCTAGAGAGGGCAGAAATTCACCCCTCCACTTT. The chain recombines TRBV20-1 with TRBJ1-6, with D unclear. The CDR3 extends over 13 amino acids. Trimming shortened V by 0 bases and J by 7 bases, and 7 bases separated the two germline ends. The germline gives CDR1 DFQATT, CDR2 SNEGSKA (reference sequence).

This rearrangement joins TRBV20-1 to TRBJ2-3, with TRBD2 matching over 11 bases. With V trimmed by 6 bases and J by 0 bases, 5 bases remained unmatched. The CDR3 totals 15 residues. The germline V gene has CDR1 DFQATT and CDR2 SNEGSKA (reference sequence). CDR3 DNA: TGCAGTGCAGCCCTAGCGGGAGGAAGCACAGATACGCAGTATTTT. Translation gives CSAALAGGSTDTQYF.

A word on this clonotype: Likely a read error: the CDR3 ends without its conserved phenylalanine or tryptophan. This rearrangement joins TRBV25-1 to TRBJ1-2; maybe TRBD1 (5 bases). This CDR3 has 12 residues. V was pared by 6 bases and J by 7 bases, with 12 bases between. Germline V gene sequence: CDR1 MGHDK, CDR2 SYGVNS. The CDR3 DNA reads TGTGCCAGCAGGGGGGGAGTGTTTGGCTACACCCTC. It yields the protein CASRGGVFGYTL.

The CDR3 nucleotides read TGCAGTGCTAGAGATTTTAGGCTAGCGGGAGCCTACAATGAGCAGTTCTTC. Its translation is CSARDFRLAGAYNEQFF. The chain recombines TRBV20-1 with TRBJ2-1; 10 positions match TRBD2. The CDR3 covers 17 residues. Germline-derived CDR1 and CDR2 are DFQATT and SNEGSKA (reference sequence). V was clipped by 0 bases and J by 2 bases; unmatched bases: 7.

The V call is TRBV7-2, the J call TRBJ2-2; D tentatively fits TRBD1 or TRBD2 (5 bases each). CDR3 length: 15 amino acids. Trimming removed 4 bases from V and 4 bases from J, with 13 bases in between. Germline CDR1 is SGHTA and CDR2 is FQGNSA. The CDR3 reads CASSSGRKVTGELFF. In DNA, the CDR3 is TGTGCCAGCAGCTCGGGACGGAAAGTCACCGGGGAGCTGTTTTTT.

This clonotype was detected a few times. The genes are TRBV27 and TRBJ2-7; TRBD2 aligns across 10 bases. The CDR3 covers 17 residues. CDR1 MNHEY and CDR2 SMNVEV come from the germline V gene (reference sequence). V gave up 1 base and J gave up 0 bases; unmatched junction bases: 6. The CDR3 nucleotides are TGTGCCAGCAGTTTATTCCCTAGCGGGAGCTACTCCTACGAGCAGTACTTC. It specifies CASSLFPSGSYSYEQYF.

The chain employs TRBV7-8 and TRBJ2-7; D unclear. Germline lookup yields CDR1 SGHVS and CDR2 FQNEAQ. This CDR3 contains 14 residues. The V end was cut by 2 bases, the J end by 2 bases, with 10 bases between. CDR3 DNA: TGTGCCAGCAGCTTAATTTCCGGAACCTACGAGCAGTACTTC. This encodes CASSLISGTYEQYF.

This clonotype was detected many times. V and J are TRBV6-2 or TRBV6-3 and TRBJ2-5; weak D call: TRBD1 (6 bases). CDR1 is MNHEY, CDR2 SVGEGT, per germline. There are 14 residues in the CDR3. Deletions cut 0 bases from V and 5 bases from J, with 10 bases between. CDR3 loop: CASSYSGAQETQYF. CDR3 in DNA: TGTGCCAGCAGTTACTCGGGGGCGCAGGAGACCCAGTACTTC.

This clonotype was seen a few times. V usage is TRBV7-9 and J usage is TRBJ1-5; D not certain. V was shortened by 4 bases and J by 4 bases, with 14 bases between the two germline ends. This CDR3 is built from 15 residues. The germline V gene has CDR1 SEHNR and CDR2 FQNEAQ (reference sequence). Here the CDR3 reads CASSSGDSRNQPQHF. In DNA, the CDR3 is TGTGCCAGCAGCTCGGGAGACTCAAGGAATCAGCCCCAGCATTTT.

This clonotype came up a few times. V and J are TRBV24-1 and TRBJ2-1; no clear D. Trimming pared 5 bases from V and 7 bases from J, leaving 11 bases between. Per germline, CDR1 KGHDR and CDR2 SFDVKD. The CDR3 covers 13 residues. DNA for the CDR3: TGTGCCACCAGTGGGTTTGTTGAGAATGAGCAGTTCTTC. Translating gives CATSGFVENEQFF.

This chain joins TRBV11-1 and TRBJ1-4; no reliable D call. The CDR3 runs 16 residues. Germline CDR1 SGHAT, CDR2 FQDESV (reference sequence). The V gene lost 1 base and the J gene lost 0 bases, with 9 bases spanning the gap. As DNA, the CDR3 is TGTGCCAGCAGCTTAGGAGGCGCGGCAACTAATGAAAAACTGTTTTTT. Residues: CASSLGGAATNEKLFF.

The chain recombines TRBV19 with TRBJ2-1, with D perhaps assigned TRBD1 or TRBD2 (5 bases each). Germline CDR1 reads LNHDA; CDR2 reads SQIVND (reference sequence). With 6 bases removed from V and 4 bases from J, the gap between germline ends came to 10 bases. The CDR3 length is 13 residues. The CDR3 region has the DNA TGTGCCAGTAGAGTTGGGGGTTACAATGAGCAGTTCTTC. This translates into CASRVGGYNEQFF.

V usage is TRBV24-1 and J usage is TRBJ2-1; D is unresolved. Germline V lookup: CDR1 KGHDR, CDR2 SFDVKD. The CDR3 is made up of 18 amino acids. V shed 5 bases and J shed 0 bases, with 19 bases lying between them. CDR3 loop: CATSGEIANSHSYNEQFF. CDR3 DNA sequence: TGTGCCACCAGTGGTGAGATAGCAAACTCTCACTCCTACAATGAGCAGTTCTTC.

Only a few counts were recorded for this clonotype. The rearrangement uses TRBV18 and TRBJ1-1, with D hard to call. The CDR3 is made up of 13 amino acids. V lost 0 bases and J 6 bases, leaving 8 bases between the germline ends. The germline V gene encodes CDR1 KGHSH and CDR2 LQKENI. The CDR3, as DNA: TGTGCCAGCTCACCACCGGTCTCCCCTGAAGCTTTCTTT. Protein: CASSPPVSPEAFF. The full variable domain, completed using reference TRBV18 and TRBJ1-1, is NAGVMQNPRHLVRRRGQEARLRCSPMKGHSHVYWYRQLPEEGLKFMVYLQKENIIDESGMPKERFSAEFPKEGPSILRIQQVVRGDSAAYFCASSPPVSPEAFFGQGTRLTVV.

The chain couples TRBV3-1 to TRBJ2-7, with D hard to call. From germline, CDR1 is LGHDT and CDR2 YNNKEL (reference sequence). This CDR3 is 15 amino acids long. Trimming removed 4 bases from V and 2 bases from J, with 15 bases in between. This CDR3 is CASSLGAVRTYEQYF. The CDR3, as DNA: TGTGCCAGCAGCCTCGGCGCGGTTAGGACCTACGAGCAGTACTTC.

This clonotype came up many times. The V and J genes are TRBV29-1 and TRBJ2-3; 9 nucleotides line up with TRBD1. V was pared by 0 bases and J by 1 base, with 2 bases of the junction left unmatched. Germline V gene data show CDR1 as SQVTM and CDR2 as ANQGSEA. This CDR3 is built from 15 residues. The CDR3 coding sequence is TGCAGCGTTGAAGACTGGACAGGGGGCACAGATACGCAGTATTTT. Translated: CSVEDWTGGTDTQYF.

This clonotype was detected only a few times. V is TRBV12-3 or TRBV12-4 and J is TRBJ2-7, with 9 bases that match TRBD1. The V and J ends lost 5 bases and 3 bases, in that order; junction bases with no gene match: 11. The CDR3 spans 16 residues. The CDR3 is CASSRRLGTGSYEQYF. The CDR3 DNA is TGTGCCAGCAGTAGACGCCTAGGGACAGGGAGCTACGAGCAGTACTTC.

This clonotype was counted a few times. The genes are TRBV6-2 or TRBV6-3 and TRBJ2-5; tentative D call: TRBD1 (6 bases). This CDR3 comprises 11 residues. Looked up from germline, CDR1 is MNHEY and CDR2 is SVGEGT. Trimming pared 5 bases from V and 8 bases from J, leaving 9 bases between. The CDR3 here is CASSDGGTQYF. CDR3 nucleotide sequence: TGTGCCAGCAGTGATGGGGGCACCCAGTACTTC.

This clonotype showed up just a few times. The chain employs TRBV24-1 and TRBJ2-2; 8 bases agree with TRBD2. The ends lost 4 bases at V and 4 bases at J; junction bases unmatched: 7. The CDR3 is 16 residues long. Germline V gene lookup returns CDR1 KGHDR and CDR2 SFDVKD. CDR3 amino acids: CATSEPSGGVTGELFF. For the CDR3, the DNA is TGTGCCACCAGTGAACCTTCGGGAGGGGTCACCGGGGAGCTGTTTTTT.

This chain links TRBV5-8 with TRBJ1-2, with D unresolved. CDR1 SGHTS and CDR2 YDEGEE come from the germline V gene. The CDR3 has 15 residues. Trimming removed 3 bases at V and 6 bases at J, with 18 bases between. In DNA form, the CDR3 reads TGTGCCAGCAGCTCGGGTGTCCTAATCGGACATGGCTACACCTTC. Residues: CASSSGVLIGHGYTF.

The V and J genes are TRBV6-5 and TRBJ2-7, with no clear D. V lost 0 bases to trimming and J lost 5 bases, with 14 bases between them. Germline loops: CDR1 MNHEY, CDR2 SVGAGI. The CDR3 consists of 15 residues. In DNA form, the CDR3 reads TGTGCCAGCAGTTACTCGGCGACGTCGGGTCACGAGCAGTACTTC. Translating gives CASSYSATSGHEQYF.

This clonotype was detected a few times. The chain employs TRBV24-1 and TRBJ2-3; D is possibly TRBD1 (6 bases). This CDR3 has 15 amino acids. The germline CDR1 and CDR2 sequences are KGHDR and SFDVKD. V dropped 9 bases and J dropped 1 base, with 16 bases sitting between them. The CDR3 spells CATAGRGIGTDTQYF. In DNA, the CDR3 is TGTGCCACCGCCGGTAGGGGGATTGGCACAGATACGCAGTATTTT.

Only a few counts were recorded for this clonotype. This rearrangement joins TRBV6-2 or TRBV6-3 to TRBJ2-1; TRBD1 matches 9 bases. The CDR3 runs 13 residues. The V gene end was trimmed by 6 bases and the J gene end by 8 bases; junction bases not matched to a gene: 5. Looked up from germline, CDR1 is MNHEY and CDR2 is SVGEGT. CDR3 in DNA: TGTGCCAGCAGGGGGGACAGGGTTGATGAGCAGTTCTTC. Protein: CASRGDRVDEQFF.

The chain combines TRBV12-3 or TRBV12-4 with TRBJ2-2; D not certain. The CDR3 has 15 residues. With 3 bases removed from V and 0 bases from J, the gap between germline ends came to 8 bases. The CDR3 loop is CASSFTDTNTGELFF. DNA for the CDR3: TGTGCCAGCAGTTTCACGGATACGAACACCGGGGAGCTGTTTTTT.

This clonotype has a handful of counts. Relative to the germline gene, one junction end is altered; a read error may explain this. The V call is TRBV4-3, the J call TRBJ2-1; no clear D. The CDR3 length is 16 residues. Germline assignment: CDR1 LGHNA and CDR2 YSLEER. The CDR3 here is CASSQGTGSSHNEQFF. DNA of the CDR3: TGCGCCAGCAGCCAAGGGACCGGGTCCTCCCACAATGAGCAGTTCTTC.

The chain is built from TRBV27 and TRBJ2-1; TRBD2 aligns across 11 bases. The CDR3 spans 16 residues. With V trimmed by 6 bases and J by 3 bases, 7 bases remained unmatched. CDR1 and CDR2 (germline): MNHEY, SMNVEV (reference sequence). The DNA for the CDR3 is TGTGCCAGCAGCCCAACGACTAGCGGGATCTACAATGAGCAGTTCTTC. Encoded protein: CASSPTTSGIYNEQFF.

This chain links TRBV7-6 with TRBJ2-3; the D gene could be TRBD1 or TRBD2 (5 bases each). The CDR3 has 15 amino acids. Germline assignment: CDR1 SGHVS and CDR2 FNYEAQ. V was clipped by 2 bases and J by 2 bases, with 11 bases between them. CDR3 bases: TGTGCCAGCAGCTTACTTGGGACGTCCACAGATACGCAGTATTTT. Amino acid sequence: CASSLLGTSTDTQYF.

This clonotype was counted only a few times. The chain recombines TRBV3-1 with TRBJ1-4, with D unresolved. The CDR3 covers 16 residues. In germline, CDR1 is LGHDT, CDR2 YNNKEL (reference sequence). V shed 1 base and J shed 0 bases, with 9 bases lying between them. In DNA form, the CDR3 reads TGTGCCAGCAGCCAAGGGTTGGCAGCAACTAATGAAAAACTGTTTTTT. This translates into CASSQGLAATNEKLFF.